This T cell receptor beta chain was captured by sequencing in a study of blood T cell repertoires in COVID-19. Turning to the study itself: Spain, Italy and the United States supplied samples that represented acute and convalescent COVID-19. Sources were T cells, B-cell-depleted T cells, or PBMCs; the material itself was cDNA or gDNA.

The V and J ends lost 7 bases and 2 bases respectively, with 10 bases between them. The germline gives CDR1 MDHEN, CDR2 SYDVKM. The CDR3 is made up of 13 amino acids. How the authors handled the data: Researchers report that nucleated cell counts were estimated from reference gene primer amplification. Using immunoSEQ multiplex PCR, the repertoire was profiled, and TCRdb retains in-frame clones only, with some absent. The V and J calls and clone size were taken over from that table, and D and trimming were inferred from the DNA. The sample yields about 33,000 clones, roughly 85% seen once. This clonotype was obtained from a man in his fifties or sixties with active COVID-19. The rearrangement joins TRBV28 to TRBJ2-3, with TRBD1 as a possible D gene (5 bases). Specimen: peripheral blood. In nucleotides, the CDR3 is TGTGCCAGCAAAGAACAGGACACAGATACGCAGTATTTT. Translated, it gives CASKEQDTDTQYF.